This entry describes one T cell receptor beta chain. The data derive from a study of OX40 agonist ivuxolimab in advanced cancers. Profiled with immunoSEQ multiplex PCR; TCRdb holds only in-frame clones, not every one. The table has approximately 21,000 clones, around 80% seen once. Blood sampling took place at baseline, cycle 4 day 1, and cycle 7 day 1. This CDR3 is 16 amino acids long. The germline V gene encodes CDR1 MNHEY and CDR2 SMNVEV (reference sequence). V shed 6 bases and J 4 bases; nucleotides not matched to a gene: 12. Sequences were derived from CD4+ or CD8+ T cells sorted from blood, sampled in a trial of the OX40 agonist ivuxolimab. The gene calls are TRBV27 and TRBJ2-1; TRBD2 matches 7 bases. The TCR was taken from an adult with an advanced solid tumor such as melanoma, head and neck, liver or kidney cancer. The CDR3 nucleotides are TGTGCCAGCAGACCTTTAGGAGCGGGAACATACAATGAGCAGTTCTTC. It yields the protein CASRPLGAGTYNEQFF.